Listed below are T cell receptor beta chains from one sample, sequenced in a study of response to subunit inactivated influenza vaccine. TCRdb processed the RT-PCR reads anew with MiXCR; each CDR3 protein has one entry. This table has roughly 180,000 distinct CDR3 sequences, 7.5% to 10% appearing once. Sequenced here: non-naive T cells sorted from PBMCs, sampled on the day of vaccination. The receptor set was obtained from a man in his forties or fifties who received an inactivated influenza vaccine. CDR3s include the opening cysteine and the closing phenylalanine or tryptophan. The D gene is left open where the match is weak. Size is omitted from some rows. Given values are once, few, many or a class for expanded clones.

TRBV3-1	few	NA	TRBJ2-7	CASSPGTTAYEQYF	TGTGCCAGCAGCCCCGGGACAACCGCCTACGAGCAGTACTTC
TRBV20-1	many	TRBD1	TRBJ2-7	CSASRDRGHEQYF	TGCAGTGCTAGCCGGGACAGGGGTCACGAGCAGTACTTC
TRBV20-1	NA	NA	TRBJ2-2	CSANRENTGELFF	TGCAGTGCTAACCGGGAGAACACCGGGGAGCTGTTTTTT
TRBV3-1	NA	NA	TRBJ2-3	CASSRIPGSTDTQYF	TGTGCCAGCAGCCGAATTCCGGGGAGCACAGATACGCAGTATTTT
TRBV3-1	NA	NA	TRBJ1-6	CASSQGESNTLHF	TGTGCCAGCAGCCAAGGAGAATCAAACACCCTCCACTTT
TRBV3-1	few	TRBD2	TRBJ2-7	CASSQGGSSLYEQYF	TGTGCCAGCAGCCAAGGCGGGAGTAGTCTATACGAGCAGTACTTC
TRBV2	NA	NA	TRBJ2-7	CASSRDGAYEQYF	TGTGCCAGCAGCCGGGACGGAGCCTACGAGCAGTACTTC
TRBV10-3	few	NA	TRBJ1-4	CAISESGGNEKLFF	TGTGCCATCAGTGAGTCCGGGGGCAATGAAAAACTGTTTTTT
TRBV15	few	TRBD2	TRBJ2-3	CATSRERGRSPTDTQYF	TGTGCCACCAGCAGAGAGCGGGGGAGAAGCCCCACAGATACGCAGTATTTT
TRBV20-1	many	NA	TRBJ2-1	CSARVRRDREGTFF	TGCAGTGCTAGAGTCCGTCGAGACAGGGAGGGTACGTTCTTC
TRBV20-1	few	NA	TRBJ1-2	CSARDRGHNNYGYTF	TGCAGTGCTAGAGATAGGGGACACAATAACTATGGCTACACCTTC
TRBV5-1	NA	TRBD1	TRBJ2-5	CASSWTGKQETQYF	TGCGCCAGCAGCTGGACAGGGAAACAAGAGACCCAGTACTTC
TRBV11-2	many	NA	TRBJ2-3	CASSLETNTQYF	TGTGCCAGCAGCTTAGAAACGAATACGCAGTATTTT
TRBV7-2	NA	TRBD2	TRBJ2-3	CASSFGSGGTDTQYF	TGTGCCAGCAGCTTCGGTAGCGGGGGCACAGATACGCAGTATTTT
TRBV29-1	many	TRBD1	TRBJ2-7	CSVVGTGGGNYEQYF	TGCAGCGTTGTAGGGACAGGGGGAGGAAACTACGAGCAGTACTTC
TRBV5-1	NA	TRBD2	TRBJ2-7	CASSLVGGRADEQYF	TGCGCCAGCAGCTTGGTGGGCGGGAGGGCCGACGAGCAGTACTTC
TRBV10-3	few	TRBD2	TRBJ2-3	CAITRTSGRGSTDTQYF	TGTGCCATCACCAGGACTAGCGGGAGGGGAAGCACAGATACGCAGTATTTT
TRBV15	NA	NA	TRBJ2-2	CATSSQGNTGELFF	TGTGCCACCAGCAGTCAGGGAAACACCGGGGAGCTGTTTTTT
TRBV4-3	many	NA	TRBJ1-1	CASSQVQANTEAFF	TGCGCCAGCAGCCAAGTCCAGGCGAACACTGAAGCTTTCTTT
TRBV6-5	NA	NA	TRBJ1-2	CASSYRLPYGYTF	TGTGCCAGCAGTTACAGACTTCCCTATGGCTACACCTTC
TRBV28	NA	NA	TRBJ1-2	CASSRRRQRAYGYTF	TGTGCCAGCTCTAGACGCCGACAGAGGGCTTATGGCTACACCTTC
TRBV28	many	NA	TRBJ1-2	CASSSPTDYTF	TGTGCCAGCAGTTCCCCGACGGACTACACCTTC
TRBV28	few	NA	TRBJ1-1	CASRIVDGAEAFF	TGTGCCAGCAGAATCGTCGATGGGGCTGAAGCTTTCTTT
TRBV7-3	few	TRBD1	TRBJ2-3	CASSIDRGRPDTQYF	TGTGCCAGCAGTATAGACAGGGGGCGCCCAGATACGCAGTATTTT
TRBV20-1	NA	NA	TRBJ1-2	CSAPPGLANYGYTF	TGCAGTGCCCCACCGGGGCTAGCTAACTATGGCTACACCTTC
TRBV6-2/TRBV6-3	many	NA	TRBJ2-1	CASSPRGIGPNEQFF	TGTGCCAGCAGTCCCCGAGGGATAGGGCCGAATGAGCAGTTCTTC
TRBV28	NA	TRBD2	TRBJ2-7	CASVEAGGRSYEQYF	TGTGCCAGCGTCGAAGCGGGGGGGAGGTCCTACGAGCAGTACTTC
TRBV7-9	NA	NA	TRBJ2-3	CASSTGPLGGDTQYF	TGTGCCAGCAGCACCGGGCCTTTGGGGGGAGATACGCAGTATTTT
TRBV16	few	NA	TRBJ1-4	CASSQGVGEKLFF	TGTGCCAGCAGCCAGGGGGTCGGTGAAAAACTGTTTTTT
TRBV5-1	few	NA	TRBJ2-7	CASSFFQGYEQYF	TGCGCCAGCAGCTTTTTCCAGGGGTACGAGCAGTACTTC
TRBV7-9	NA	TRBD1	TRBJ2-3	CASSPRQGIRTDTQYF	TGTGCCAGCAGCCCCCGACAGGGGATTCGGACAGATACGCAGTATTTT
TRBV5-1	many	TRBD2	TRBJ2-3	CASSLRLATDTQYF	TGCGCCAGCAGCTTAAGACTAGCCACAGATACGCAGTATTTT
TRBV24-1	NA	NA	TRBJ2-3	CATSDSGRVGADTQYF	TGTGCCACCAGTGATTCCGGGAGAGTCGGCGCAGATACGCAGTATTTT
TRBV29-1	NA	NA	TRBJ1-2	CSVGGGGFGGYTF	TGCAGCGTTGGAGGAGGGGGATTTGGAGGCTACACCTTC
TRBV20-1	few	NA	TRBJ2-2	CSATRNMNTGELFF	TGCAGTGCGACCAGGAATATGAACACCGGGGAGCTGTTTTTT
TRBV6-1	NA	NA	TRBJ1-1	CASLAGGVNTEAFF	TGTGCCAGCCTAGCCGGGGGGGTGAACACTGAAGCTTTCTTT
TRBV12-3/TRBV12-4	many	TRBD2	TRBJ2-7	CASSLIPLAGETYEQYF	TGTGCCAGCAGTTTAATCCCGTTAGCGGGAGAAACCTACGAGCAGTACTTC
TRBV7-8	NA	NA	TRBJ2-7	CASSAPQGGLTHYEQYF	TGTGCCAGCAGCGCTCCCCAGGGTGGCCTGACCCACTACGAGCAGTACTTC
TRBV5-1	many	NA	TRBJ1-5	CASSLLVSRADQPQHF	TGCGCCAGCAGCTTGTTAGTATCTCGGGCAGATCAGCCCCAGCATTTT
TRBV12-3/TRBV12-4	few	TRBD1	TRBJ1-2	CASMTGTNYGYTF	TGTGCCAGCATGACAGGGACTAACTATGGCTACACCTTC
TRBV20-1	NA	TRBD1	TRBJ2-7	CSARGGDRGPREQYF	TGCAGTGCTAGAGGAGGGGACAGGGGTCCTCGCGAGCAGTACTTC
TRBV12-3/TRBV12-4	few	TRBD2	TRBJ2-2	CASSLFAGGNTGELFF	TGTGCCAGCAGTTTATTCGCGGGGGGGAACACCGGGGAGCTGTTTTTT
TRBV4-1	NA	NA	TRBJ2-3	CASSQVISTDTQYF	TGCGCCAGCAGCCAAGTTATCTCCACAGATACGCAGTATTTT
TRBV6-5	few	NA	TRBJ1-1	CASSHHGVLVGTEAFF	TGTGCCAGCAGTCACCATGGGGTGCTTGTAGGGACTGAAGCTTTCTTT
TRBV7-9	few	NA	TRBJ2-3	CASSSPLATGTDTQYF	TGTGCCAGCAGCTCTCCGCTTGCCACCGGCACAGATACGCAGTATTTT
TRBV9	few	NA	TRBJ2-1	CASSAGGSDYNEQFF	TGTGCCAGCAGTGCCGGGGGATCTGACTACAATGAGCAGTTCTTC
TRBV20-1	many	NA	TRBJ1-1	CSAEPVTNTEAFF	TGCAGTGCTGAGCCCGTGACCAACACTGAAGCTTTCTTT
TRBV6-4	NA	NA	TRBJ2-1	CASSGGDFGHNEQFF	TGTGCCAGCAGTGGGGGAGACTTTGGACACAATGAGCAGTTCTTC
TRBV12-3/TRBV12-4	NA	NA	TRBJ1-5	CASSVEQGGTYSNQPQHF	TGTGCCAGCAGTGTGGAGCAGGGCGGTACCTATAGCAATCAGCCCCAGCATTTT
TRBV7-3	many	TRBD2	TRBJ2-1	CASSLWASGSADEQFF	TGTGCCAGCAGCTTATGGGCTAGCGGGAGTGCGGATGAGCAGTTCTTC
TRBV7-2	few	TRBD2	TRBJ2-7	CASSWRLAGGFGEQYF	TGTGCCAGCAGCTGGAGACTAGCGGGAGGTTTTGGCGAGCAGTACTTC
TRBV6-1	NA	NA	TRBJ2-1	CASSESDYNEQFF	TGTGCCAGCAGTGAATCAGATTACAATGAGCAGTTCTTC
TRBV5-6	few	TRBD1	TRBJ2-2	CASSLDRGRVVSGELFF	TGTGCCAGCAGCTTGGACAGGGGGCGCGTTGTTTCCGGGGAGCTGTTTTTT
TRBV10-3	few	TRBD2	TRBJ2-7	CAISAGDPTDDEQYF	TGTGCCATCAGCGCGGGAGACCCCACGGATGACGAGCAGTACTTC
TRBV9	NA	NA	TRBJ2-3	CASTEGEVGDTQYF	TGTGCCAGCACTGAGGGGGAGGTGGGAGATACGCAGTATTTT